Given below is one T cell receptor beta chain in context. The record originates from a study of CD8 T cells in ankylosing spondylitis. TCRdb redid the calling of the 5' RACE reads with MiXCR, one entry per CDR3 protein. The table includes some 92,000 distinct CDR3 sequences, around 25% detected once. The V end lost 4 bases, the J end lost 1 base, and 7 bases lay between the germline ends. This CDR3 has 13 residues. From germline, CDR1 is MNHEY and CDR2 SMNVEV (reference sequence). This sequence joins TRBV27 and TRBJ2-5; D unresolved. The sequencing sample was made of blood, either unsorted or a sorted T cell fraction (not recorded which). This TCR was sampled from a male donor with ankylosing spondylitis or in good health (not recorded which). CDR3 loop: CASSWQIQETQYF. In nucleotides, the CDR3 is TGTGCCAGCAGTTGGCAGATCCAAGAGACCCAGTACTTC.